This TCR beta chain was identified during a study of cytomegalovirus exposure and HLA in healthy donors. Per the germline V gene, CDR1 is LNHNV and CDR2 is YYDKDF (reference sequence). Losses at the gene ends were 9 bases for V and 3 bases for J; bases not matched to a gene: 18. The CDR3 is 17 amino acids. The PCR ran on 60 Vbeta and 13 Jbeta primers. Only in-frame clones appear in the TCRdb table, and some are missing; sequencing was by immunoSEQ multiplex PCR. The data hold roughly 200,000 clones, with over 70% observed a single time. The sequencing sample was made of PBMCs. The TCR comes from an older woman in good health and CMV-seropositive. The rearrangement uses TRBV15 and TRBJ2-7; 9 bases agree with TRBD2. The CDR3 DNA reads as TGTGCCACAATTGGAGCGGGAGGACCCACCACCTACTACGAGCAGTACTTC. Its protein product is CATIGAGGPTTYYEQYF.